A single sample is the source of the 30 T cell receptor beta chains below, sequenced in a study of liver allograft versus peripheral blood T cells. Across the whole study: Repertoires from peripheral blood of liver transplant recipients were compared with those inside their transplanted livers.

MiXCR was run by TCRdb on the reads, yielding one entry per CDR3 protein. The data show over 4,500 distinct CDR3 sequences, with over 15% seen just once and roughly 10% held by the top ten. Receptor source: a human patient who had a liver transplant. The graft donor may have given rise to some T cells.

Points on this clonotype: This may be a read error: a much more frequent sequence differs by one nucleotide. The V and J genes are TRBV12-3 or TRBV12-4 and TRBJ2-1; 7 positions agree with TRBD2. CDR3 size: 15 residues. This CDR3 reads CASSLSGAPYIEQFF. The CDR3 DNA is TGTGCCAGCAGTTTGAGCGGGGCGCCCTACATTGAGCAGTTCTTC.

Of note for this clonotype: A clone one base away is much larger, so this may be a read error. The chain is built from TRBV12-3 or TRBV12-4 and TRBJ1-2; D might be TRBD1 (6 bases). The CDR3 runs 12 residues. The V and J ends lost 8 bases and 8 bases respectively, with 15 bases between them. CDR3 protein: CASGTTPGGYTF. The CDR3 DNA is TGTGCCAGCGGGACAACTCCGGGCGGCTACACCTTC.

This clonotype was seen a few times. The V and J genes are TRBV6-1 and TRBJ2-5; D call uncertain. V was pared by 6 bases and J by 7 bases, with 12 bases between. Germline V gene data show CDR1 as MNHNS and CDR2 as SASEGT. The CDR3 has 12 residues. CDR3 nucleotide sequence: TGTGCCAGCAGCCAAATTTACGGGACCCAGTACTTC. Its protein is CASSQIYGTQYF.

This clonotype was picked up many times. V gene TRBV12-3 or TRBV12-4 combines with J gene TRBJ1-5; 7 positions agree with TRBD1. The CDR3 spans 15 residues. With V trimmed by 1 base and J by 2 bases, 2 bases remained unmatched. The DNA for the CDR3 is TGTGCCAGCAGTTTAGACAGGGGTGGCAATCAGCCCCAGCATTTT. Translated: CASSLDRGGNQPQHF.

This clonotype appeared many times. V gene TRBV15 combines with J gene TRBJ2-5, with a tentative D call TRBD1 (5 bases). The CDR3 contains 18 residues. Trimming stripped 3 bases from V and 4 bases from J, with 24 bases between. Looked up from germline, CDR1 is LNHNV and CDR2 is YYDKDF (reference sequence). The DNA of the CDR3 is TGTGCCACCAGCAGGACTCTATCTGTAAGGGGAATGGGAGAGACCCAGTACTTC. The encoded protein is CATSRTLSVRGMGETQYF.

This clonotype was seen ten or more times. This chain links TRBV20-1 with TRBJ2-1; D unresolved. V was shortened by 3 bases and J by 1 base, with 10 bases between the two germline ends. The germline gives CDR1 DFQATT, CDR2 SNEGSKA (reference sequence). The CDR3 extends over 14 amino acids. The CDR3 DNA follows: TGCAGTGCTAGGCCCGGGTCTTCCTACAATGAGCAGTTCTTC. Translated, it gives CSARPGSSYNEQFF.

The CDR3 nucleotides are TGTGCCATCAGTGGAGGGAGACAGGGGGCCGGAACGAACACTGAAGCTTTCTTT. Its protein is CAISGGRQGAGTNTEAFF. The chain is built from TRBV10-3 and TRBJ1-1, with 10 bases aligning to TRBD1. J gave up 1 base and V 4 bases, and 12 bases lay outside the gene matches. In germline, CDR1 is ENHRY, CDR2 SYGVKD. The CDR3 is made up of 18 amino acids.

By share, this clonotype counts as medium-sized (0.01 to 0.1%). The chain employs TRBV28 and TRBJ1-4; D not certain. The germline V gene encodes CDR1 MDHEN and CDR2 SYDVKM. This CDR3 region has 17 residues. The V and J ends lost 6 bases and 0 bases respectively, with 17 bases between them. The CDR3 coding sequence is TGTGCCAGCAGGCCGATAGGGCAGTCGGCAACTAATGAAAAACTGTTTTTT. This gives the protein CASRPIGQSATNEKLFF.

This clonotype has only a few counts. The chain carries TRBV12-3 or TRBV12-4 and TRBJ1-1; a weak D match, TRBD1 (6 bases). V lost 5 bases to trimming and J lost 2 bases, with 12 bases between them. The CDR3 is 14 amino acids. CDR3 coding DNA: TGTGCCAGCAGTCTCCGGGGGCTTAACACTGAAGCTTTCTTT. It encodes CASSLRGLNTEAFF.

The gene calls are TRBV3-2 and TRBJ2-3; the table assigns TRBD2, which was not confirmed against the DNA. TRBV3-2 is reported as a pseudogene. This CDR3 contains 19 residues. The DNA for the CDR3 is TGTGCCAGCAGCCAAGAGGCTAGCGGGAGACGCTGGGGCACAGATACGCAGTATTTT. It is translated as CASSQEASGRRWGTDTQYF.

J is TRBJ2-3 and V is TRBV11-3; 9 bases agree with TRBD1. CDR1 SGHNT and CDR2 YENEEA come from the germline V gene. The CDR3 spans 15 residues. The trim removed 1 base at V and 1 base at J, leaving 0 bases unmatched. CDR3 residues: CASSLGTGGTDTQYF. The CDR3 nucleotides are TGTGCCAGCAGCTTAGGGACAGGGGGCACAGATACGCAGTATTTT.

In its sample, this clonotype ranks as medium-sized. The chain carries TRBV7-2 and TRBJ2-7; 7 bases are a match to TRBD1. Looked up from germline, CDR1 is SGHTA and CDR2 is FQGNSA. V gave up 5 bases and J gave up 2 bases; unmatched junction bases: 6. The CDR3 is 14 residues long. The CDR3 DNA is TGTGCCAGCAGCCCCACCGGGACAGCCTACGAGCAGTACTTC. Translation gives CASSPTGTAYEQYF.

This clonotype is large within its sample. The rearrangement joins TRBV10-3 to TRBJ2-1, with 8 bases aligning to TRBD2. The length of the CDR3 is 14 residues. V lost 7 bases to trimming and J lost 8 bases; unmatched junction nucleotides: 10. Germline lookup yields CDR1 ENHRY and CDR2 SYGVKD. The CDR3 is CAIMAGGDGDEQFF. The CDR3 bases are TGTGCCATCATGGCGGGAGGCGACGGGGATGAGCAGTTCTTC.

In this sample, this clonotype is medium-sized (0.01 to 0.1%). The chain combines TRBV10-3 with TRBJ2-2, with TRBD2 identical over 8 bases. V dropped 5 bases and J dropped 4; count of bases not matched to a gene: 9. This CDR3 is built from 16 residues. CDR1 and CDR2 (germline): ENHRY, SYGVKD. This CDR3 reads CAISPRSGSGTGELFF. The CDR3 bases are TGTGCCATCAGTCCCCGCAGCGGGAGCGGCACCGGGGAGCTGTTTTTT.

The chain couples TRBV3-1 to TRBJ2-5; the D is unclear. This CDR3 spans 12 amino acids. CDR1 and CDR2 from the germline V gene are LGHDT and YNNKEL (reference sequence). Trimming left V 3 bases short and J 5 bases short, with 7 bases between. The CDR3 region is CASSHSVETQYF. In DNA, the CDR3 is TGTGCCAGCAGCCATTCGGTTGAGACCCAGTACTTC.

To note about this clonotype: A read error is the likely source, as a far larger clone sits one nucleotide away. The rearrangement uses TRBV12-3 or TRBV12-4 and TRBJ1-2; D is undetermined. The V end lost 8 bases, the J end lost 0 bases, and 16 bases lay between the germline ends. The CDR3 covers 15 residues. CDR3 region: CASGATGTTNYGYTF. The CDR3 region has the DNA TGTGCCAGCGGCGCGACTGGAACGACTAACTATGGCTACACCTTC.

This clonotype is medium-sized in the sample. This chain joins TRBV12-3 or TRBV12-4 and TRBJ2-7, with 9 bases identical to TRBD2. The CDR3 extends over 13 amino acids. Losses at the gene ends were 3 bases for V and 6 bases for J; bases not matched to a gene: 3. In nucleotides, the CDR3 is TGTGCCAGCAGTTTTACTAGCGGGTCCGAGCAGTACTTC. This sequence encodes CASSFTSGSEQYF.

This clonotype came up a few times. This chain's CDR3 is CAWSGRVRQPQHF. The CDR3 DNA reads as TGTGCCTGGAGCGGGAGGGTCCGTCAGCCCCAGCATTTT. The rearrangement links TRBV30 to TRBJ1-5; D unclear. Looked up from germline, CDR1 is GTSNPN and CDR2 is SVGIG (reference sequence). The germline V and J ends were trimmed by 3 bases and 6 bases, with 12 bases remaining between them. The CDR3 totals 13 residues.

The J gene is TRBJ2-2, the V gene TRBV6-1, with TRBD2 identical over 10 bases. The CDR3 length is 18 residues. Germline V gene sequence: CDR1 MNHNS, CDR2 SASEGT. J gave up 4 bases and V 8 bases, and 16 bases lay outside the gene matches. This CDR3 reads CASGIPIFSGRFTGELFF. The CDR3, as DNA: TGTGCCAGCGGTATTCCCATTTTTAGCGGGAGGTTCACCGGGGAGCTGTTTTTT.

By its share, this clonotype is medium-sized. This chain connects TRBV27 to TRBJ1-5, with a tentative D call TRBD1 (5 bases). Germline V gives CDR1 MNHEY, CDR2 SMNVEV (reference sequence). The CDR3 runs 14 residues. With 4 bases removed from V and 4 bases from J, the gap between germline ends came to 11 bases. CDR3 residues: CASSSGTFNQPQHF. CDR3 sequence (DNA): TGTGCCAGCAGTTCCGGGACTTTTAATCAGCCCCAGCATTTT.

This clonotype was recorded at least ten times. The rearrangement joins TRBV5-1 to TRBJ2-1, with TRBD1 identical over 8 bases. In germline, CDR1 is SGHRS, CDR2 YFSETQ. After removal of 4 bases from V and 1 base from J, the junction contained 7 bases not matched to a gene. There are 16 residues in the CDR3. The CDR3 sequence: CASSPQGQASYNEQFF. In nucleotides, the CDR3 is TGCGCCAGCAGCCCGCAGGGACAGGCATCCTACAATGAGCAGTTCTTC.

This clonotype was picked up many times. The gene calls are TRBV12-3 or TRBV12-4 and TRBJ2-3; 8 nucleotides line up with TRBD1. This CDR3 contains 14 residues. The V segment lost 6 bases and the J segment 0 bases; nucleotides outside the gene matches: 2. CDR3 in DNA: TGTGCCAGCAGCGGACAGGGAAGCACAGATACGCAGTATTTT. It yields the protein CASSGQGSTDTQYF.

The rearrangement uses TRBV5-4 and TRBJ2-5, with D perhaps TRBD1 (5 bases). The CDR3 is made up of 13 amino acids. Germline V gene data show CDR1 as SGHNT and CDR2 as YYREEE (reference sequence). Trimming took 2 bases from V and 4 from J, leaving 9 bases between them. The CDR3 nucleotides read TGTGCCAGCAGCTTCTGGCAGGGAGAGACCCAGTACTTC. It is translated as CASSFWQGETQYF.

In this sample, this clonotype is medium-sized. The chain carries TRBV28 and TRBJ2-2, with 10 bases identical to TRBD1. J was trimmed by 4 bases and V by 7 bases; bases with no gene match: 12. Germline V gene sequence: CDR1 MDHEN, CDR2 SYDVKM. The length of the CDR3 is 17 residues. The CDR3 DNA reads TGTGCCAGCACACTAGCCATGACAGGGGGCTTCACCGGGGAGCTGTTTTTT. Its protein is CASTLAMTGGFTGELFF.

This clonotype is labeled medium-sized (0.01 to 0.1%). The J gene is TRBJ2-2, the V gene TRBV20-1, with 7 bases fitting TRBD1. Germline assignment: CDR1 DFQATT and CDR2 SNEGSKA (reference sequence). This CDR3 is 19 amino acids long. Trimming at V came to 5 bases and at J to 6 bases, leaving 24 bases not matched to a gene. CDR3 sequence: CSARYRLWDSRKRAGELFF. CDR3 coding DNA: TGCAGTGCTCGTTACCGACTATGGGACAGCAGGAAAAGGGCCGGGGAGCTGTTTTTT.

This clonotype ranks as medium-sized. The rearrangement joins TRBV9 to TRBJ1-6; tentatively, D is TRBD1 (6 bases). CDR3 length: 13 residues. Germline V lookup: CDR1 SGDLS, CDR2 YYNGEE. The V end was cut by 2 bases, the J end by 8 bases, with 8 bases between. CDR3 nucleotide sequence: TGTGCCAGCAGCGTTGCAGGGGATTCACCCCTCCACTTT. It is translated as CASSVAGDSPLHF.

This clonotype is labeled as medium-sized. This chain uses TRBV15 with TRBJ2-7, with D uncertain. Trimming took 0 bases from V and 2 from J, leaving 5 bases between them. From germline, CDR1 is LNHNV and CDR2 YYDKDF (reference sequence). The CDR3 totals 13 residues. The CDR3 region is CATSREKAYEQYF. The CDR3 region has the DNA TGTGCCACCAGCAGAGAAAAGGCCTACGAGCAGTACTTC.

This clonotype qualifies as medium-sized. V and J are TRBV6-5 and TRBJ2-1; 7 bases match TRBD1. Germline V lookup: CDR1 MNHEY, CDR2 SVGAGI. V dropped 5 bases and J dropped 4; count of bases not matched to a gene: 2. This CDR3 has 13 residues. The CDR3 sequence is CASSRDSYNEQFF. For the CDR3, the DNA is TGTGCCAGCAGTCGGGACAGTTACAATGAGCAGTTCTTC.

A word on this clonotype: A read error is likely here: a far larger clone is one base away. The CDR3 is CASSHGAEGYTF. DNA for the CDR3: TGTGCCAGCAGTCACGGGGCTGAAGGCTACACCTTC. V gene TRBV6-9 combines with J gene TRBJ1-2; possibly TRBD1 for D (5 bases). Germline CDR1 reads MNHGY; CDR2 reads SVAAGI. V gave up 5 bases and J gave up 8 bases, with 12 bases separating them. The CDR3 has 12 residues.

By share, this clonotype ranks as medium-sized (0.01 to 0.1%). J is TRBJ1-5 and V is TRBV12-3 or TRBV12-4; 7 nucleotides agree with TRBD1. The CDR3 is 15 amino acids. V shed 4 bases and J 6 bases; nucleotides not matched to a gene: 9. Here the CDR3 DNA reads TGTGCCAGCAGTTGGGAGGGGGCGGTTTCTCAGCCCCAGCATTTT. Its protein is CASSWEGAVSQPQHF.